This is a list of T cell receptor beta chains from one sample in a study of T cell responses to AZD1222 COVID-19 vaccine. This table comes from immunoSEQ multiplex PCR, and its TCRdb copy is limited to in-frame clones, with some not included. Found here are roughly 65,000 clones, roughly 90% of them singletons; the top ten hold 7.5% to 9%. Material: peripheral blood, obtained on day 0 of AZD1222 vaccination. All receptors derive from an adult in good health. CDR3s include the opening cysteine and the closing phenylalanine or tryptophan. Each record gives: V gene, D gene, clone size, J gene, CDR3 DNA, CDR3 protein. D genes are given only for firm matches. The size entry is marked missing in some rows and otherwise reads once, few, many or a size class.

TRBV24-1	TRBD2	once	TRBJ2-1	TGTGCCACTGGGTCCGGGACTAGCGGGCCGGATGAGCAGTTCTTC	CATGSGTSGPDEQFF
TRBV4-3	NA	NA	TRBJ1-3	TGCGCCAGCAGCCAAAGTCTCGGACAGTTCGGGGTCGTGAACACCATATATTTT	CASSQSLGQFGVVNTIYF
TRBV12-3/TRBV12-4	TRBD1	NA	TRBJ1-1	TGTGCCAGCAGTTATAGGGGGCACACTGAAGCTTTCTTT	CASSYRGHTEAFF
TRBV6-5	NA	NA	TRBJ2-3	TGTGCCAGCAGAAGAATATCCGGGGGCACAGATACGCAGTATTTT	CASRRISGGTDTQYF
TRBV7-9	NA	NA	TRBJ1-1	TGTGCCAGCAGCTTAGTTCTCACTGAAGCTTTCTTT	CASSLVLTEAFF
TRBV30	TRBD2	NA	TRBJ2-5	TGTGCCTGGGGGGGAGGGGAGGAGACCCAGTACTTC	CAWGGGEETQYF
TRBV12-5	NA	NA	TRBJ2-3	TGTGCTAGTGTTCCTAGCGGCACAGATACGCAGTATTTT	CASVPSGTDTQYF
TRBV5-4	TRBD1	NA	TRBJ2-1	TGTGCCAGCAGCTTCGGACAGGGGCGCTACAATGAGCAGTTCTTC	CASSFGQGRYNEQFF
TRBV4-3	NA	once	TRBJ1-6	TGCGCCAGCAGCCAAGAGGGTCAGGGTTCGTCGGCCCTCCACTTT	CASSQEGQGSSALHF
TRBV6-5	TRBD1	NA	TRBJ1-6	TGTGCCAGCAGTTATTATGGGACAGTTAATTCACCCCTCCACTTT	CASSYYGTVNSPLHF